This TCR beta chain derives from a study of early T cells in non-severe SARS-CoV-2 infection. There are many counts of this clonotype. Its antigen is unidentified. Individual cDNA molecules carried attached unique molecular identifiers. Each CDR3 protein gets one entry after TCRdb re-called the 5' RACE reads with MiXCR. The sample lists tens of thousands of distinct CDR3 sequences; approximately 9.9% were seen once. General study results and limits: Database matching using VDJdb favored anti-spike CD8 responses, with private and CD4 specificities left missing.

The receptor was isolated from an adult who was a healthcare worker with PCR-confirmed SARS-CoV-2 infection or an uninfected control (not recorded which). The sequenced sample consisted of whole blood.

CDR3 amino acids: CAWSVNTGSDIQYF. The CDR3 bases are TGTGCCTGGAGTGTAAACACAGGGAGCGACATTCAGTACTTC. The rearrangement uses TRBV30 and TRBJ2-4; tentatively, D is TRBD1 (6 bases). CDR1 and CDR2 (germline): GTSNPN, SVGIG (reference sequence). Trimming stripped 0 bases from V and 8 bases from J, with 14 bases between. CDR3 length: 14 residues.